The next 18 T cell receptor beta chains were all read from a single sample in a study of blood T cell repertoires in COVID-19. Libraries were prepared by immunoSEQ multiplex PCR; TCRdb keeps only in-frame clonotypes and omits some of them. The sample holds around 270,000 clones, about 91% seen once. Material: peripheral blood. Source of these receptors: a person aged 18-30 years with COVID-19, enrolled during active disease.

This clone was recorded once. The rearrangement joins TRBV19 to TRBJ2-4; 7 bases align to TRBD2. Germline values: CDR1 LNHDA, CDR2 SQIVND (reference sequence). The CDR3 consists of 16 residues. V lost 5 bases to trimming and J lost 0 bases; unmatched junction nucleotides: 7. In DNA, the CDR3 is TGTGCCAGTAGTCTCGCTAGCGGAGTAGCCAAAAACATTCAGTACTTC. Translated, it gives CASSLASGVAKNIQYF.

This chain links TRBV27 with TRBJ2-1, with 7 bases fitting TRBD2. With V trimmed by 6 bases and J by 4 bases, 15 bases remained unmatched. Looked up from germline, CDR1 is MNHEY and CDR2 is SMNVEV (reference sequence). The CDR3 runs to 17 residues. CDR3 in amino acids: CASSPGTNHRQYNEQFF. As DNA, the CDR3 is TGTGCCAGCAGCCCTGGGACTAACCATCGTCAGTACAATGAGCAGTTCTTC.

The CDR3 DNA sequence: TGTGCCACCCTTCCTTTTGGCGGGGGGACCAATGAGCAGTTCTTC. Protein sequence: CATLPFGGGTNEQFF. V usage is TRBV10-3 and J usage is TRBJ2-1; 8 positions agree with TRBD2. This CDR3 has 15 amino acids. V trimming: 10 bases; J trimming: 6 bases; junction bases outside the gene matches: 14. Germline V gene sequence: CDR1 ENHRY, CDR2 SYGVKD.

The V and J genes are TRBV6-2 or TRBV6-3 and TRBJ1-2; 9 bases line up with TRBD1. V shed 5 bases and J 6 bases; nucleotides not matched to a gene: 10. The CDR3 runs to 15 residues. Germline V gene data show CDR1 as MNHEY and CDR2 as SVGEGT. CDR3 nucleotide sequence: TGTGCCAGCAGTGTTACAGGGGGCTCTTTAAATGGCTACACCTTC. Residues: CASSVTGGSLNGYTF.

The chain links TRBV29-1 to TRBJ1-1; 7 nucleotides line up with TRBD1. Germline V gene lookup returns CDR1 SQVTM and CDR2 ANQGSEA. This CDR3 contains 13 residues. Trimming removed 8 bases from V and 0 bases from J; junction bases left unmatched: 6. CDR3 region: CSLRDSLNTEAFF. In DNA, the CDR3 is TGCAGCCTTCGGGACAGTCTGAACACTGAAGCTTTCTTT.

The DNA of the CDR3 is TGCGCCAGCAGCACCGGGACTAGCGGGAGAGGTACGCAGTATTTT. Translated: CASSTGTSGRGTQYF. V gene TRBV5-1 combines with J gene TRBJ2-3; TRBD2 matches at 14 bases. Trimming cost V 4 bases and J 8 bases; bases outside gene matches: 6. Germline V gives CDR1 SGHRS, CDR2 YFSETQ. The CDR3 is 15 amino acids.

The chain's CDR3 is CATGGSPGGEAFF. The CDR3 nucleotides are TGTGCCACCGGTGGATCCCCCGGGGGGGAAGCTTTCTTT. This sequence joins TRBV24-1 and TRBJ1-1, with a tentative D call TRBD1 (5 bases). The V end was cut by 9 bases, the J end by 8 bases, with 18 bases between. The CDR3 spans 13 residues. Looked up from germline, CDR1 is KGHDR and CDR2 is SFDVKD.

V is TRBV19 and J is TRBJ1-4, with D maybe TRBD1 (5 bases). Trimming removed 5 bases at V and 4 bases at J, with 20 bases between. Looked up from germline, CDR1 is LNHDA and CDR2 is SQIVND (reference sequence). This CDR3 comprises 17 residues. The CDR3 reads CASSPPGGVIFNEKLFF. CDR3 nucleotide sequence: TGTGCCAGTAGTCCCCCCGGGGGGGTCATCTTTAATGAAAAACTGTTTTTT.

The chain combines TRBV2 with TRBJ2-3, with 10 positions matching TRBD1. The CDR3 extends over 15 amino acids. Germline V CDR1 and CDR2: SNHLY, FYNNEI. Germline trimming cut 7 bases from V and 1 base from J; bases unmatched to any gene: 5. The CDR3 DNA sequence: TGTGCCAGCACCACCGGGACAGGGGGCACAGATACGCAGTATTTT. Translated, it gives CASTTGTGGTDTQYF.

The chain links TRBV19 to TRBJ2-6, with 10 bases aligning to TRBD1. The CDR3 runs to 16 residues. The germline V gene has CDR1 LNHDA and CDR2 SQIVND (reference sequence). Germline trimming cut 5 bases from V and 1 base from J; bases unmatched to any gene: 2. CDR3 sequence reads: CASSLGQGSGANVLTF. CDR3 coding DNA: TGTGCCAGTAGTTTGGGACAGGGGTCTGGGGCCAACGTCCTGACTTTC.

The chain joins TRBV19 to TRBJ1-1; D is perhaps TRBD1 (5 bases). The ends were cut back, 3 bases at V and 1 base at J, with 12 bases in the middle. This CDR3 region has 15 residues. Germline lookup yields CDR1 LNHDA and CDR2 SQIVND (reference sequence). The CDR3 spells CASSIQGSGNTEAFF. CDR3 in DNA: TGTGCCAGTAGTATCCAGGGTTCGGGGAACACTGAAGCTTTCTTT.

The V call is TRBV7-9, the J call TRBJ1-5; 10 bases fit TRBD1. Germline-derived CDR1 and CDR2 are SEHNR and FQNEAQ (reference sequence). With 2 bases clipped from V and 0 bases from J, the junction kept 7 bases outside the gene matches. This CDR3 spans 18 amino acids. CDR3 in amino acids: CASSLCDRGPYSNQPQHF. CDR3 DNA sequence: TGTGCCAGCAGCTTATGTGACAGGGGGCCTTATAGCAATCAGCCCCAGCATTTT.

V usage is TRBV7-6 and J usage is TRBJ2-5; TRBD2 matches at 9 bases. Germline V CDR1 and CDR2: SGHVS, FNYEAQ. The CDR3 covers 18 residues. The V gene end was trimmed by 1 base and the J gene end by 1 base; junction bases not matched to a gene: 10. This CDR3 is CASSLEGVSGSFQETQYF. CDR3 DNA sequence: TGTGCCAGCAGCTTAGAAGGGGTTAGCGGGAGCTTCCAAGAGACCCAGTACTTC.

DNA of the CDR3: TGTGCCAGCAGTCCCCAGGGAACTAATGAAAAACTGTTTTTT. Translation gives CASSPQGTNEKLFF. V usage is TRBV27 and J usage is TRBJ1-4; maybe TRBD1 (5 bases). The CDR3 spans 14 residues. The ends were cut back, 5 bases at V and 1 base at J, with 8 bases in the middle. Germline V gene data show CDR1 as MNHEY and CDR2 as SMNVEV (reference sequence).

The genes are TRBV19 and TRBJ1-2, with 8 bases matching TRBD1. Germline V lookup: CDR1 LNHDA, CDR2 SQIVND (reference sequence). The length of the CDR3 is 13 residues. Unmatched junction bases numbered 2, after V lost 4 bases and J lost 4 bases. The CDR3 coding sequence is TGTGCCAGTAGTACAGGGGGCTCCTATGGCTACACCTTC. Translated: CASSTGGSYGYTF.

V and J are TRBV7-3 and TRBJ2-5, with TRBD1 identical over 7 bases. V was pared by 5 bases and J by 5 bases, with 5 bases of the junction left unmatched. The length of the CDR3 is 13 residues. Germline V lookup: CDR1 SGHTA, CDR2 FQGTGA. CDR3 in DNA: TGTGCCAGCAGCATCACACAGGGGGAGACCCAGTACTTC. Its protein is CASSITQGETQYF.

The J gene is TRBJ2-1, the V gene TRBV9, with 7 nucleotides matching TRBD2. After removal of 4 bases from V and 9 bases from J, the junction contained 7 bases not matched to a gene. CDR1 SGDLS and CDR2 YYNGEE come from the germline V gene. This CDR3 has 13 residues. CDR3 region: CASSPRTSGEQFF. In DNA, the CDR3 is TGTGCCAGCAGCCCCCGGACTAGTGGTGAGCAGTTCTTC.

This CDR3 is CASSRSSFNYEQYF. The CDR3 DNA sequence: TGTGCCAGCAGCCGTAGCTCTTTCAACTACGAGCAGTACTTC. The chain combines TRBV5-8 with TRBJ2-7; D is unclear. Germline CDR1 and CDR2: SGHTS and YDEGEE. The CDR3 extends over 14 amino acids. Trimming left V 4 bases short and J 3 bases short, with 14 bases between.